This T cell receptor beta chain is from a study of spatial heterogeneity in lung cancer. In its sample, this clonotype is medium-sized. The antigen is not known. For a library built for alpha chains, this beta chain is a stray read; little rests on its size. Regarding time point: sample taken at primary tumor resection. One entry per CDR3 protein results from TCRdb running MiXCR on the 5' RACE reads. This table has over a thousand distinct CDR3 sequences, 13% appearing once. Findings and caveats of the study: The study found that expanded intratumoral alpha and beta TCR counts tracked tumor mutation counts.

Germline assignment: CDR1 SGDLS and CDR2 YYNGEE. V was clipped by 0 bases and J by 2 bases; unmatched bases: 1. This CDR3 is built from 14 residues. Material: lung tumor tissue, obtained at surgery. This sequence originates from a male donor with early-stage non-small cell lung cancer. This chain joins TRBV9 and TRBJ2-5; 7 bases match TRBD1. The CDR3 here is CASSVVDRQETQYF. As DNA, the CDR3 is TGTGCCAGCAGCGTAGTGGACAGGCAAGAGACCCAGTACTTC.